This section outlines one TCR beta chain sequence together with its context. This record belongs to a study of shared clonotypes between healthy human individuals. Every subset's genomic DNA went evenly onto several immunoSEQ plates. Original data processing: Filtering was not the same, since immunoSEQ gave junction-only sequences without quality scores. Sequencing used immunoSEQ multiplex PCR; TCRdb keeps in-frame clones, though not all of them. V, J and clone size reflect that table, while D and trimming were determined from the DNA. The repertoire holds approximately 2.5 million clones, with 90% to 95% as singletons. The donor cohort consisted entirely of Caucasian adults residing in Nashville, Tennessee. With V trimmed by 4 bases and J by 3 bases, 6 bases remained unmatched. The length of the CDR3 is 16 residues. Germline CDR1 is MDHEN and CDR2 is SYDVKM.

The chain combines TRBV28 with TRBJ2-1, with 10 bases matching TRBD2. Sequencing input: naive CD4+ T cells from PBMCs. The subset was: CD45RA+ positively selected. The clonotype was recovered from a man aged 18 to 35 in good health. Some clones in this sample may be carry-over from other donors' samples. The CDR3 spells CASSSLLAGIYNEQFF. The CDR3 nucleotides read TGTGCCAGCAGTTCCCTACTAGCGGGGATCTACAATGAGCAGTTCTTC.